One sample yielded the 7 T cell receptor beta chains listed below, sequenced in a study of technical replicates of blood from a handful of donors (TCRdb year 2017). Libraries were made using the immunoSEQ multiplex PCR assay. TCRdb took this table from immuneACCESS and kept in-frame rearrangements with V and J called. Such tables lack part of the clones; where checked against another copy, unresolved V genes explain under half of the gap, and the rest is unexplained. This sample is represented by 50,000 to 70,000 clones; about nine tenths of them were singletons. The ten largest clones capture approximately 3.9% of the sample. Input material: PBMCs. The receptors were sampled from a human donor in good health. Some clones in this sample may be carry-over from other donors' samples.

The V call is TRBV7-8, the J call TRBJ2-7; 12 nucleotides align to TRBD2. CDR1 SGHVS and CDR2 FQNEAQ come from the germline V gene. The V segment lost 4 bases and the J segment 2 bases; nucleotides outside the gene matches: 6. This CDR3 has 16 residues. For the CDR3, the DNA is TGTGCCAGCAGCTCCCTAGCGGGAGGGCCTACCTACGAGCAGTACTTC. It codes for CASSSLAGGPTYEQYF.

The V and J genes are TRBV15 and TRBJ1-2; 9 bases line up with TRBD1. Trimming at V came to 3 bases and at J to 12 bases, leaving 8 bases not matched to a gene. This CDR3 contains 13 residues. The germline V gene has CDR1 LNHNV and CDR2 YYDKDF (reference sequence). Here the CDR3 DNA reads TGTGCCACCAGCAGGCAAGACAGGGGGTTCAACACCTTC. It translates to CATSRQDRGFNTF.

This clone was counted once. V is TRBV7-2 and J is TRBJ2-7, with 7 positions matching TRBD1. The CDR3 sequence is 14 residues long. With 5 bases clipped from V and 2 bases from J, the junction kept 6 bases outside the gene matches. Germline V gene lookup returns CDR1 SGHTA and CDR2 FQGNSA. The CDR3 sequence is CASSQRTGAYEQYF. The CDR3 DNA reads TGTGCCAGCAGCCAACGGACAGGAGCCTACGAGCAGTACTTC.

The chain is built from TRBV6-1 and TRBJ2-1, with TRBD1 matching over 9 bases. The CDR3 is made up of 16 amino acids. Germline CDR1 MNHNS, CDR2 SASEGT. The V segment lost 2 bases and the J segment 8 bases; nucleotides outside the gene matches: 10. CDR3: CASSEWPGQGIHEQFF. The CDR3 region has the DNA TGTGCCAGCAGTGAATGGCCGGGACAGGGTATCCATGAGCAGTTCTTC.

This clone was counted between two and nine times. This rearrangement joins TRBV25-1 to TRBJ2-7, with D maybe TRBD2 (6 bases). CDR3 length: 14 amino acids. The V end lost 3 bases, the J end lost 2 bases, and 11 bases lay between the germline ends. Germline CDR1 MGHDK, CDR2 SYGVNS. The CDR3: CASSDWRGPYEQYF. As DNA, the CDR3 is TGTGCCAGCAGTGACTGGAGGGGTCCCTACGAGCAGTACTTC.

The chain couples TRBV28 to TRBJ1-6; D unresolved. This CDR3 contains 15 residues. The V end was cut by 1 base, the J end by 9 bases, with 13 bases between. Germline V gives CDR1 MDHEN, CDR2 SYDVKM. CDR3 bases: TGTGCCAGCAGTTTATCCGGGTATGCCAGTTCACCCCTCCACTTT. It translates to CASSLSGYASSPLHF.

The chain recombines TRBV6-5 with TRBJ2-7, with TRBD2 matching over 7 bases. In germline, CDR1 is MNHEY, CDR2 SVGAGI. CDR3 length equals 12 residues. J was trimmed by 3 bases and V by 5 bases; bases with no gene match: 1. The CDR3, as DNA: TGTGCCAGCAGTAGGGAGGGCTACGAGCAGTACTTC. Its translation is CASSREGYEQYF.